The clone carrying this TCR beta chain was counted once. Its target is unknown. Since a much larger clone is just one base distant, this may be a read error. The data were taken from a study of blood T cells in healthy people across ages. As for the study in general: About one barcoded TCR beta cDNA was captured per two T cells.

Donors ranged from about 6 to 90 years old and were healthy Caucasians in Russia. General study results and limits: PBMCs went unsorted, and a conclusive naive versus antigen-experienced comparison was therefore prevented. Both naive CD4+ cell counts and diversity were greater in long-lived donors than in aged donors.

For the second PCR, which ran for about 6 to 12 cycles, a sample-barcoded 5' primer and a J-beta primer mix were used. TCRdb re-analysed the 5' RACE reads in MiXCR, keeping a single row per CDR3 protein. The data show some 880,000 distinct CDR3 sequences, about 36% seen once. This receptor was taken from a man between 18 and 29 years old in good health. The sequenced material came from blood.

The DNA for the CDR3 is TGTGCCAGCACGGTGACTAGCGCTTCCTACGAGCAGTTCTTC. Translation: CASTVTSASYEQFF. The rearrangement joins TRBV12-3 or TRBV12-4 to TRBJ2-1; 8 nucleotides line up with TRBD2. The CDR3 length is 14 residues. With 7 bases clipped from V and 10 bases from J, the junction kept 12 bases outside the gene matches.